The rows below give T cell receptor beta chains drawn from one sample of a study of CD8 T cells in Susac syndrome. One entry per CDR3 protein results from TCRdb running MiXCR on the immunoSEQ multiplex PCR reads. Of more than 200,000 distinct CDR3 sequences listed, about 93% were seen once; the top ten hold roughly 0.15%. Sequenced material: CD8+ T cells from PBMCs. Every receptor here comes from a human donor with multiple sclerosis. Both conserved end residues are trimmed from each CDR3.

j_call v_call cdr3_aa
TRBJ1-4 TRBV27 ASRAAGSVGKLF
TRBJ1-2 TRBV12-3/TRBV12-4 ASSPPHGDGGLNYGYT
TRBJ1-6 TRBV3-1 ASSQLHRDANSPLH
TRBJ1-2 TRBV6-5 ASSYSGGSYGYT
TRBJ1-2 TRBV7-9 ASSTGTLQGYGYT
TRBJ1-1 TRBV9 ASSAGQGDTEAF
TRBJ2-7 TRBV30 AWRGGYEQY
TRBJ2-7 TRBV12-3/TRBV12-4 ASSIGGWSYEQY
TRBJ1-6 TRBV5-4 ASLLEGDSPLH
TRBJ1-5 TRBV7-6 ASSLGQTELGQPQH
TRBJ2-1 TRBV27 ASRHAGDEQF
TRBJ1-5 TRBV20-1 SATPSTVPNQPQH
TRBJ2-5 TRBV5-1 ASSVLGGFETQY
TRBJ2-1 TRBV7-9 ASSLGSSGAYNEQF
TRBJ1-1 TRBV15 ATSRDRVGLDTEAF
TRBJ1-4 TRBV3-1 ASSPSSQVANEKLF
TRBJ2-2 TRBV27 ASRSLTGELF
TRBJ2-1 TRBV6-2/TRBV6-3 ASDRGQGYNEQF
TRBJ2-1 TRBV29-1 SVVPLGNEQF
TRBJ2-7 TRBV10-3 AIARTSGETYEQY
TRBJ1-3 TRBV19 ASWDSFFSGNTIY
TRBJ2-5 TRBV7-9 ASSLEGLLQETQY
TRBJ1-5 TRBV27 ASSLQRNQPQH
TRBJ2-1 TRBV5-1 ASSLAGGHSYNEQF
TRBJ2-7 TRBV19 ASSIAGSSYEQY
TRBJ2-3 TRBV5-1 ASSLVDDTQY
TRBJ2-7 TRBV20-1 SARDRRQYEQY
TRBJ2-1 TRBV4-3 ASSQEGAGLAGPHNEQF
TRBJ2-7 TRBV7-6 ASADSIDGSYEQY
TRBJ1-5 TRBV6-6 ASSYDQIDQPQH
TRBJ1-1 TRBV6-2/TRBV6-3 ASSYLEDPPTPEAF
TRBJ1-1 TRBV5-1 ASPLRSCTEAF
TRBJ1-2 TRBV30 AWSPPGQGPPRA
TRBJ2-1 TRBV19 ASSMGYNEQF
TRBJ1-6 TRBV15 ATSRVNSPLH
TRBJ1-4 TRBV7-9 ASSSTLSKSEKLF
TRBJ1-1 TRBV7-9 ASSSPPGVAFLNTEAF
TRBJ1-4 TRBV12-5 ASGFYPGLGDEKLF
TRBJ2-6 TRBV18 ASSPHPGDKGEISGANVLT
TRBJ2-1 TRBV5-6 ASSPGLAEYNEQF
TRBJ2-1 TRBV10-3 AISESGQGAFDEQF
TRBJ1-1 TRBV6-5 ASSYSDRGDEAF